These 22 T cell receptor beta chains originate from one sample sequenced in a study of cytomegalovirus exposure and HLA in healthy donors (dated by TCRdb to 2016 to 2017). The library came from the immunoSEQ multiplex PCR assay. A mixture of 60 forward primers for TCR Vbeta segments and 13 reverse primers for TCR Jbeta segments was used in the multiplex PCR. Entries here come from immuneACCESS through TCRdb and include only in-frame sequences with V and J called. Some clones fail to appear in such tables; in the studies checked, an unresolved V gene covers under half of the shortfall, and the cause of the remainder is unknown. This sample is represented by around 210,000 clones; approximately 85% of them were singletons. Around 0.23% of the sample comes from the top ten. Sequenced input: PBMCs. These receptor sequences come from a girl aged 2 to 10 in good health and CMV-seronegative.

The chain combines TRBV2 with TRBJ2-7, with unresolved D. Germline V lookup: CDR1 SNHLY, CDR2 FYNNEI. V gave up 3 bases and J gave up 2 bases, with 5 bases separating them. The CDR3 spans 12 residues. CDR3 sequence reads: CASSDRAYEQYF. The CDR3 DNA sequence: TGTGCCAGCAGTGATCGTGCCTACGAGCAGTACTTC.

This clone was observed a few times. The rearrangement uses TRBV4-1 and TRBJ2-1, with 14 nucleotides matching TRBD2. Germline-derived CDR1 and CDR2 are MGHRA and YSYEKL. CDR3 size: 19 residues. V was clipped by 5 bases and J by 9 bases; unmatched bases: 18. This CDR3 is CASSGHRGLAGVRQGEQFF. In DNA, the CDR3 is TGCGCCAGCAGCGGCCACAGGGGACTAGCGGGAGTGCGGCAGGGTGAGCAGTTCTTC.

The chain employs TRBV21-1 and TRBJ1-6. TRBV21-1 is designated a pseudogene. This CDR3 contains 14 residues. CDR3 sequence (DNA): TGTGCCAGCAGGAGTGAGGGCGGGGGTTCACCCCTCCACTTT. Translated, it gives CASRSEGGGSPLHF.

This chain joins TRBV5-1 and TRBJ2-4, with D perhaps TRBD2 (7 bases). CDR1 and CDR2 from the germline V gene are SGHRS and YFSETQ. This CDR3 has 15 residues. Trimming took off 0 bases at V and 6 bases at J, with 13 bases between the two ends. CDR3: CASSLDGGGGNIQYF. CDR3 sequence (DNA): TGCGCCAGCAGCTTGGATGGGGGCGGGGGAAACATTCAGTACTTC.

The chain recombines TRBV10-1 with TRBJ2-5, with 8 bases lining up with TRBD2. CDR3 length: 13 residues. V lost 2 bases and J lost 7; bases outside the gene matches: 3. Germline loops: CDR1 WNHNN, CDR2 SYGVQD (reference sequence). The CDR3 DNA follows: TGCGCCAGCAGTGAGGTGCTAGCGGGGACCCAGTACTTC. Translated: CASSEVLAGTQYF.

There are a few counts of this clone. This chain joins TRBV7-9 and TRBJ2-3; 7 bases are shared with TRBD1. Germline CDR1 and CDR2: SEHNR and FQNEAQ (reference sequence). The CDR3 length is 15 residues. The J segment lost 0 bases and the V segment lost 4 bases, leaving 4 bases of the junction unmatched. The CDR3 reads CASSSRDSSTDTQYF. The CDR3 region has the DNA TGTGCCAGCAGCTCCCGGGACAGTAGCACAGATACGCAGTATTTT.

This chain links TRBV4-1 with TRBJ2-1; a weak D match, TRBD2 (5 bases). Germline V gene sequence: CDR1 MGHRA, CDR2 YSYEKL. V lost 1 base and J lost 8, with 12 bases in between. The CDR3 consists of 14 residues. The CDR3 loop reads CASSQVRLGDEQFF. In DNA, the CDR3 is TGCGCCAGCAGCCAAGTACGCCTGGGAGATGAGCAGTTCTTC.

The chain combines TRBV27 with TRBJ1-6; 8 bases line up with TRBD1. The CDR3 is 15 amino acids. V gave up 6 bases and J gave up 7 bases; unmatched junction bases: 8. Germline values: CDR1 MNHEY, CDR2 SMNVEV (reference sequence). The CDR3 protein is CASRYLDRANSPLHF. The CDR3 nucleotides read TGTGCCAGCAGATACTTGGACAGGGCCAATTCACCCCTCCACTTT.

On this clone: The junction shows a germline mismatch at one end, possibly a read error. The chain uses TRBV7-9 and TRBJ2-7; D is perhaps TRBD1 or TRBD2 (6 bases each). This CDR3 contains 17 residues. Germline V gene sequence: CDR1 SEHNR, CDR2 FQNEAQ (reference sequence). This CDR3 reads CSSSLGGRALGGYEQYF. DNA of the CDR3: TGTTCCAGCAGCTTAGGGGGTCGAGCTCTGGGAGGCTACGAGCAGTACTTC. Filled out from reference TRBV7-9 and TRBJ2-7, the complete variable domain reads DTGVSQNPRHKITKRGQNVTFRCDPISEHNRLYWYRQTLGQGPEFLTYFQNEAQLEKSRLLSDRFSAERPKGSFSTLEIQRTEQGDSAMYLCSSSLGGRALGGYEQYFGPGTRLTVT.

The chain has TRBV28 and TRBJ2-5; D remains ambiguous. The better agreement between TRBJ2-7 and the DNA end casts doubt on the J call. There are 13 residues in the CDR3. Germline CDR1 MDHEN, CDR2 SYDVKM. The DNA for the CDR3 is TGTGCCAGCTTTAAGCTCTCCCCCTACGAGCAGTACTTC. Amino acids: CASFKLSPYEQYF.

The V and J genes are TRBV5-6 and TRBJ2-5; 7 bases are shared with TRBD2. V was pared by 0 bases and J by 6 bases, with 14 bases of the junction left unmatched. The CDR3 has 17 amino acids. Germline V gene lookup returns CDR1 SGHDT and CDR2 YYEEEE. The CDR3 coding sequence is TGTGCCAGCAGCTTGGGCGTTGGGGGAGGGCCTCGTCAGACCCAGTACTTC. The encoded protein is CASSLGVGGGPRQTQYF.

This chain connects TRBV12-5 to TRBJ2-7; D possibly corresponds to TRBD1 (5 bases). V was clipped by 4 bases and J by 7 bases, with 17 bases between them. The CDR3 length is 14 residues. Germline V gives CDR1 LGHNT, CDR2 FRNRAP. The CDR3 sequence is CASGSLLTAWEQYF. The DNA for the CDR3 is TGTGCTAGTGGTTCCTTACTGACAGCCTGGGAGCAGTACTTC. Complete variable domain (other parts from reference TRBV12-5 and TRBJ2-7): DARVTQTPRHKVTEMGQEVTMRCQPILGHNTVFWYRQTMMQGLELLAYFRNRAPLDDSGMPKDRFSAEMPDATLATLKIQPSEPRDSAVYFCASGSLLTAWEQYFGPGTRLTVT.

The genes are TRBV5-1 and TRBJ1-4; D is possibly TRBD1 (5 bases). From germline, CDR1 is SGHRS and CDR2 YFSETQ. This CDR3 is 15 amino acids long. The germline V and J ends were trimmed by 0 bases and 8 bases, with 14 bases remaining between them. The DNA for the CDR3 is TGCGCCAGCAGCTTGGTTTTGGGAAGGGGCGAAAAACTGTTTTTT. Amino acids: CASSLVLGRGEKLFF.

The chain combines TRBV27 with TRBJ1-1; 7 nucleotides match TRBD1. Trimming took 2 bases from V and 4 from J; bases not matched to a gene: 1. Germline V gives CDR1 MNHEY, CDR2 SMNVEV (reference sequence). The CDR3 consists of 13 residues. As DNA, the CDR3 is TGTGCCAGCAGTTTAAACAGGGGCACTGAAGCTTTCTTT. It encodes CASSLNRGTEAFF.

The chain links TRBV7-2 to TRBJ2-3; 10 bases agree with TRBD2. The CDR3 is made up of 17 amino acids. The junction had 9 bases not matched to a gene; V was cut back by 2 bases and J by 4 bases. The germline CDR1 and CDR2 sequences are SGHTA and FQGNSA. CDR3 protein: CASSLRTAGGQPDTQYF. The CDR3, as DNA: TGTGCCAGCAGCTTAAGGACAGCGGGGGGGCAGCCAGATACGCAGTATTTT.

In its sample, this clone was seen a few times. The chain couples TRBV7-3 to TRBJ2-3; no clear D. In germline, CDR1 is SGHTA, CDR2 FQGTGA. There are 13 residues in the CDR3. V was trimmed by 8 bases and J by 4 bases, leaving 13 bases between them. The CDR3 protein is CASGIGASDTQYF. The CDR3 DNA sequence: TGTGCCAGCGGAATCGGAGCATCAGATACGCAGTATTTT. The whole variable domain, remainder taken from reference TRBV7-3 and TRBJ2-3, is GAGVSQTPSNKVTEKGKYVELRCDPISGHTALYWYRQSLGQGPEFLIYFQGTGAADDSGLPNDRFFAVRPEGSVSTLKIQRTERGDSAVYLCASGIGASDTQYFGPGTRLTVL.

CDR3 sequence reads: CASSLGSGRSYEQYF. CDR3 nucleotides: TGTGCCAGCAGCTTAGGAAGCGGGAGGTCCTACGAGCAGTACTTC. The chain uses TRBV7-9 and TRBJ2-7, with 9 bases matching TRBD2. The CDR3 runs to 15 residues. Germline V lookup: CDR1 SEHNR, CDR2 FQNEAQ (reference sequence). V trimming: 1 base; J trimming: 1 base; junction bases outside the gene matches: 2.

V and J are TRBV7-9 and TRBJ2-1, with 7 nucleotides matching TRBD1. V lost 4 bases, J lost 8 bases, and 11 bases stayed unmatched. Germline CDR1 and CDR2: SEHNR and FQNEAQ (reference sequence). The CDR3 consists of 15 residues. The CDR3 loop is CASSSSGQPLYEQFF. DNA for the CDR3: TGTGCCAGCAGCTCATCGGGACAGCCTCTTTATGAGCAGTTCTTC. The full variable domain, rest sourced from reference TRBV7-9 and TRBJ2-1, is DTGVSQNPRHKITKRGQNVTFRCDPISEHNRLYWYRQTLGQGPEFLTYFQNEAQLEKSRLLSDRFSAERPKGSFSTLEIQRTEQGDSAMYLCASSSSGQPLYEQFFGPGTRLTVL.

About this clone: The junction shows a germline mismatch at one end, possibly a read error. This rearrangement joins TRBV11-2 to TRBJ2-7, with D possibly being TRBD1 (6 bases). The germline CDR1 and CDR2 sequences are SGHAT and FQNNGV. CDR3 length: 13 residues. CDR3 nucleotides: TGTGCCAGCAGCTCCGGGACATCCGGGGCTAAGGACTTC. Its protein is CASSSGTSGAKDF.

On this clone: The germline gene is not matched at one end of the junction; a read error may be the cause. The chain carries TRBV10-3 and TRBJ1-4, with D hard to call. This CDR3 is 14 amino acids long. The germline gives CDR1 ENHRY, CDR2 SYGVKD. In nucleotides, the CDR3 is TGTGCCACCAGTGAGGCCGGGGCTAATGAAAAACTGTTTTTT. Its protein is CATSEAGANEKLFF.

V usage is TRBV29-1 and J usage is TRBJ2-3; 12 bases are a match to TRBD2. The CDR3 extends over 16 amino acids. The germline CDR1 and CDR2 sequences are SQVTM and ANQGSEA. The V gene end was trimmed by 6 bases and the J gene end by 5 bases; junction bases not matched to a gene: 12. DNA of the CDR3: TGCAGCGTAGAGCTCGGACTAGCGGGGAAGCTAGATACGCAGTATTTT. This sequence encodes CSVELGLAGKLDTQYF.

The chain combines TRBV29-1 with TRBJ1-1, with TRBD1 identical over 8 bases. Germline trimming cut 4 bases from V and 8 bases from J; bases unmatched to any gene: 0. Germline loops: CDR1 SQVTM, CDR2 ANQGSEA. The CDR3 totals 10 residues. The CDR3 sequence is CSVGQGEAFF. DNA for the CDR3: TGCAGCGTTGGACAGGGGGAAGCTTTCTTT.